Listed here are 27 T cell receptor beta chains from one sample, sequenced in a study of regulatory T cells in long-lasting Graves disease. Time point of the sample: persistent/refractory GD, antithyroid drugs over 5 years with positive TRAb. The TCR library was made from RNA that had been extracted from PBMCs in TRIzol. The TCR beta library used iRepertoire HTBI primers with Arm-PCR amplification of CDR3. One entry per CDR3 protein, called by TCRdb with MiXCR from the multiplex PCR reads. The sample has 400,000 to 500,000 distinct CDR3 sequences, 21% seen once; the top ten hold over 11%. The specimen comprised peripheral blood mononuclear cells (PBMCs), sampled when the disease was refractory, from a patient treated with antithyroid drugs. Receptor source: a female donor with Graves disease.

This clonotype showed up just once. The genes are TRBV14 and TRBJ2-7; a possible D gene is TRBD1 (6 bases). The CDR3 has 15 residues. V was shortened by 3 bases and J by 2 bases, with 14 bases between the two germline ends. Germline-derived CDR1 and CDR2 are SGHDN and FVKESK. Here the CDR3 DNA reads TGTGCCAGCAGCCACTCCGGGACACCCGCCTACGAGCAGTACTTC. The encoded protein is CASSHSGTPAYEQYF.

This clonotype was picked up many times. The rearrangement joins TRBV5-1 to TRBJ2-2; 14 bases line up with TRBD2. The CDR3 has 16 amino acids. The germline V gene encodes CDR1 SGHRS and CDR2 YFSETQ. The V and J ends lost 6 bases and 7 bases, in that order; junction bases with no gene match: 8. The CDR3 DNA reads as TGCGCCAGCACTCAAGGACTAGCGGGAGGAAGCGGGGAGCTGTTTTTT. Residues: CASTQGLAGGSGELFF.

This clonotype was picked up a small number of times. CDR3 sequence: CASSLNPSGLYEQYF. The CDR3 region has the DNA TGTGCCAGCAGCTTAAACCCTAGCGGACTCTACGAGCAGTACTTC. The V and J genes are TRBV7-8 and TRBJ2-7, with TRBD2 identical over 7 bases. The trim removed 2 bases at V and 3 bases at J, leaving 7 bases unmatched. This CDR3 comprises 15 residues. The germline CDR1 and CDR2 sequences are SGHVS and FQNEAQ.

The chain carries TRBV6-1 and TRBJ1-1, with D perhaps TRBD1 (5 bases). Trimming shortened V by 8 bases and J by 1 base, and 11 bases separated the two germline ends. The CDR3 consists of 13 residues. Germline-derived CDR1 and CDR2 are MNHNS and SASEGT. In DNA form, the CDR3 reads TGTGCCAGCTCCCGGGGGACGAACACTGAAGCTTTCTTT. This translates into CASSRGTNTEAFF.

The sample holds many counts of this clonotype. This CDR3 reads CASSLDSWGNKETQYF. CDR3 bases: TGTGCCAGCAGCTTAGATTCGTGGGGCAACAAAGAGACCCAGTACTTC. V usage is TRBV11-2 and J usage is TRBJ2-5; D is perhaps TRBD1 (5 bases). V shed 0 bases and J shed 3 bases, with 14 bases lying between them. CDR1 is SGHAT, CDR2 FQNNGV, per germline. The CDR3 contains 16 residues.

This clonotype was seen many times. The chain is built from TRBV7-9 and TRBJ1-1; the match to TRBD1 covers 11 bases. CDR1 is SEHNR and CDR2 is FQNEAQ in the germline V gene (reference sequence). With 1 base clipped from V and 0 bases from J, the junction kept 1 base outside the gene matches. The CDR3 spans 16 residues. The CDR3 here is CASSLGTGGMNTEAFF. Written as DNA, the CDR3 is TGTGCCAGCAGCTTAGGGACAGGGGGCATGAACACTGAAGCTTTCTTT.

This clonotype was observed a handful of times. This chain connects TRBV6-2 or TRBV6-3 to TRBJ1-1; 8 bases fit TRBD1. The V and J ends lost 7 bases and 4 bases, in that order; junction bases with no gene match: 5. The CDR3 is 13 amino acids. From germline, CDR1 is MNHEY and CDR2 SVGEGT. CDR3 DNA: TGTGCCAGCAATGACAGGGGAGCCACTGAAGCTTTCTTT. Its translation is CASNDRGATEAFF.

This clonotype was detected many times. The chain has TRBV3-1 and TRBJ2-5, with 7 bases matching TRBD2. The germline V gene encodes CDR1 LGHDT and CDR2 YNNKEL (reference sequence). V lost 2 bases to trimming and J lost 3 bases; unmatched junction nucleotides: 0. CDR3 length: 13 residues. The CDR3 bases are TGTGCCAGCAGCCAAAGCGGGGAAGAGACCCAGTACTTC. Its translation: CASSQSGEETQYF.

The V and J genes are TRBV6-1 and TRBJ2-6, with no clear D. Germline assignment: CDR1 MNHNS and CDR2 SASEGT. The CDR3 runs 15 residues. The germline V and J ends were trimmed by 4 bases and 0 bases, with 7 bases remaining between them. The CDR3 sequence is CASSGHRSGANVLTF. The CDR3 DNA reads as TGTGCCAGCAGTGGGCATCGCTCTGGGGCCAACGTCCTGACTTTC.

J is TRBJ2-5 and V is TRBV29-1; 9 nucleotides align to TRBD1. The germline gives CDR1 SQVTM, CDR2 ANQGSEA. J was trimmed by 5 bases and V by 7 bases; bases with no gene match: 5. The CDR3 extends over 12 amino acids. CDR3 nucleotide sequence: TGCAGCGCTACAGGGGGCGCGGAGACCCAGTACTTC. Amino acids: CSATGGAETQYF.

V usage is TRBV5-1 and J usage is TRBJ1-5, with 7 bases fitting TRBD1. The V gene end was trimmed by 1 base and the J gene end by 3 bases; junction bases not matched to a gene: 4. The V gene's germline CDR1 is SGHRS and CDR2 YFSETQ. This CDR3 comprises 15 residues. CDR3 coding DNA: TGCGCCAGCAGCTTGTCCGGGACAGTCAATCAGCCCCAGCATTTT. Encoded protein: CASSLSGTVNQPQHF.

This clonotype came up many times. V is TRBV5-1 and J is TRBJ1-5, with no clear D. Germline-derived CDR1 and CDR2 are SGHRS and YFSETQ. This CDR3 contains 13 residues. With 2 bases removed from V and 0 bases from J, the gap between germline ends came to 3 bases. CDR3 region: CASSFCSNQPQHF. CDR3 sequence (DNA): TGCGCCAGCAGCTTTTGTAGCAATCAGCCCCAGCATTTT.

The chain couples TRBV28 to TRBJ2-7; TRBD1 is a possible D gene (6 bases). CDR3 length: 15 residues. The ends were cut back, 0 bases at V and 5 bases at J, with 14 bases in the middle. CDR1 is MDHEN, CDR2 SYDVKM, per germline. The CDR3 loop reads CASSLWGRGKDEQYF. In DNA, the CDR3 is TGTGCCAGCAGTTTATGGGGCAGGGGAAAGGACGAGCAGTACTTC.

The sample holds many counts of this clonotype. This chain connects TRBV18 to TRBJ1-1; D is unresolved. CDR1 and CDR2 from the germline V gene are KGHSH and LQKENI. The CDR3 sequence is 13 residues long. V was shortened by 2 bases and J by 3 bases, with 7 bases between the two germline ends. The CDR3 sequence is CASSPGLDTEAFF. CDR3 coding DNA: TGTGCCAGCTCACCAGGGTTGGACACTGAAGCTTTCTTT.

There are a few counts of this clonotype. This likely reflects a read error, since a far larger clone is one base away. This chain joins TRBV5-5 and TRBJ1-5, with 9 bases identical to TRBD1. V was pared by 4 bases and J by 5 bases, with 4 bases of the junction left unmatched. Germline values: CDR1 SGHKS, CDR2 YYEKEE (reference sequence). CDR3 length: 14 amino acids. CDR3 sequence (DNA): TGTGCCAGCAGCCAACGGACAGGGGATCAGCCCCAGCATTTT. This sequence encodes CASSQRTGDQPQHF.

This clonotype was seen at least ten times. The rearrangement links TRBV10-3 to TRBJ2-5; D is possibly TRBD1 or TRBD2 (5 bases each). The V gene's germline CDR1 is ENHRY and CDR2 SYGVKD. V lost 4 bases and J 5 bases, leaving 5 bases between the germline ends. The CDR3 sequence is 11 residues long. Written as DNA, the CDR3 is TGTGCCATCAGTGGGGGGGAGACCCAGTACTTC. This codes for CAISGGETQYF.

At least ten counts were recorded for this clonotype. The chain recombines TRBV7-9 with TRBJ1-1; D not certain. From germline, CDR1 is SEHNR and CDR2 FQNEAQ (reference sequence). CDR3 size: 14 residues. Trimming stripped 2 bases from V and 1 base from J, with 8 bases between. This chain's CDR3 is CASSLSGPNTEAFF. CDR3 DNA: TGTGCCAGCAGCTTAAGCGGACCGAACACTGAAGCTTTCTTT.

This clonotype was seen at least ten times. In DNA, the CDR3 is TGTGCCAGCAGAGACGAGTCCTCCTACGAGCAGTACTTC. Protein: CASRDESSYEQYF. The chain couples TRBV12-3 or TRBV12-4 to TRBJ2-7; D is ambiguous. V was trimmed by 6 bases and J by 0 bases, leaving 9 bases between them. The CDR3 has 13 amino acids.

This clonotype was detected only a few times. In nucleotides, the CDR3 is TGCAGTGCCCCCGGGGAGGGCAATCAGCCCCAGCATTTT. This sequence encodes CSAPGEGNQPQHF. The chain recombines TRBV20-1 with TRBJ1-5; D not resolved. Germline CDR1 DFQATT, CDR2 SNEGSKA (reference sequence). This CDR3 has 13 residues. The germline V and J ends were trimmed by 6 bases and 2 bases, with 11 bases remaining between them.

This clonotype came up a few times. The genes are TRBV15 and TRBJ1-6; D is undetermined. CDR3 length: 14 amino acids. The V end lost 0 bases, the J end lost 7 bases, and 7 bases lay between the germline ends. Germline lookup yields CDR1 LNHNV and CDR2 YYDKDF (reference sequence). CDR3: CATSREAENSPLHF. The CDR3 DNA is TGTGCCACCAGCAGAGAAGCAGAGAATTCACCCCTCCACTTT.

This clonotype was observed at least ten times. The genes are TRBV28 and TRBJ1-1; 7 bases map to TRBD1. With V trimmed by 3 bases and J by 2 bases, 3 bases remained unmatched. The CDR3 covers 14 residues. Germline CDR1 is MDHEN and CDR2 is SYDVKM. CDR3 region: CASSLTGINTEAFF. CDR3 nucleotide sequence: TGTGCCAGCAGTTTGACAGGGATTAACACTGAAGCTTTCTTT. Based on the CDR3 plus reference TRBV28 and TRBJ1-1, the full variable domain is DVKVTQSSRYLVKRTGEKVFLECVQDMDHENMFWYRQDPGLGLRLIYFSYDVKMKEKGDIPEGYSVSREKKERFSLILESASTNQTSMYLCASSLTGINTEAFFGQGTRLTVV.

In this sample, this clonotype turned up many times. V and J are TRBV12-3 or TRBV12-4 and TRBJ2-7; 12 nucleotides line up with TRBD1. The CDR3 length is 17 residues. Trimming at V came to 4 bases and at J to 6 bases, leaving 13 bases not matched to a gene. DNA for the CDR3: TGTGCCAGCAGTTACGGGGACAGGGGGCGTAAGGTAGGCGAGCAGTACTTC. This sequence encodes CASSYGDRGRKVGEQYF.

V and J are TRBV5-1 and TRBJ2-7; the D gene is possibly TRBD1 (6 bases). The germline CDR1 and CDR2 sequences are SGHRS and YFSETQ. The CDR3 spans 13 residues. V lost 6 bases, J lost 2 bases, and 12 bases lay in between. CDR3 bases: TGCGCCAGCAAGGGACACGGACCCTACGAGCAGTACTTC. Amino acid sequence: CASKGHGPYEQYF.

V and J are TRBV11-2 and TRBJ1-1; D remains ambiguous. CDR1 is SGHAT and CDR2 is FQNNGV in the germline V gene. The CDR3 covers 12 residues. Trimming removed 2 bases at V and 9 bases at J, with 10 bases between. CDR3 coding DNA: TGTGCCAGCAGCTTATCAGAGTTCAAAGCTTTCTTT. It is translated as CASSLSEFKAFF.

This clonotype was seen many times. The chain links TRBV2 to TRBJ2-5; 10 positions agree with TRBD2. Germline CDR1 and CDR2: SNHLY and FYNNEI. The V and J ends lost 8 bases and 5 bases, in that order; junction bases with no gene match: 17. The CDR3 totals 17 residues. The CDR3 DNA reads as TGTGCCAGCCTCAGGCCGAGTTGGCTAGCGGGAGAGGAGACCCAGTACTTC. This gives the protein CASLRPSWLAGEETQYF.

The sample holds a few counts of this clonotype. For the CDR3, the DNA is TGTGCCAGCAGTTCGGGACTCCGAGGCCATAGCACAGATACGCAGTATTTT. It translates to CASSSGLRGHSTDTQYF. J is TRBJ2-3 and V is TRBV12-3 or TRBV12-4, with D possibly matching TRBD2 (6 bases). The CDR3 sequence is 17 residues long. Between the trimmed V and J ends, which lost 4 bases and 0 bases, there was a span of 17 bases.

The table lists this clonotype with many counts. V gene TRBV27 combines with J gene TRBJ1-6; the D gene is possibly TRBD1 (5 bases). Between the trimmed V and J ends, which lost 5 bases and 9 bases, there was a span of 14 bases. The germline V gene encodes CDR1 MNHEY and CDR2 SMNVEV (reference sequence). This CDR3 has 14 amino acids. The CDR3: CASSLGTWGSPLHF. The CDR3 coding sequence is TGTGCCAGCAGTCTCGGGACCTGGGGTTCACCCCTCCACTTT.